Below, one T cell receptor beta chain is given with its context. Its specificity is not known. The data originate from a study of radiation and T cells in renal cell carcinoma. Overall study context: Nephrectomy followed 15 Gy stereotactic body radiation by 4 weeks.

Profiling relied on immunoSEQ multiplex PCR, and the TCRdb table lists in-frame clones only, not all of them. The sample records just under 80,000 clones, 70% to 90% being singletons. Time point denoted: blood 2 weeks post-SBRT. The treatment here: 15 Gy SBRT to primary tumor, nephrectomy 4 weeks later. The tumor was a clear cell renal cell carcinoma. The study, taken as a whole, reports: From baseline, blood top tumor clonotypes peaked at 2 weeks post-radiation.

This TCR was sampled from a woman between 50 and 59 years old with renal cell carcinoma. Sequenced material: blood, taken from a patient whose treatment included radiotherapy and nephrectomy.

CDR3 sequence reads: CASSHNRDPGSTGELFF. CDR3 DNA sequence: TGCGCCAGCAGCCACAACCGGGACCCCGGGAGCACCGGGGAGCTGTTTTTT. The rearrangement uses TRBV4-1 and TRBJ2-2, with D perhaps TRBD2 (6 bases). The CDR3 spans 17 residues. Germline CDR1 and CDR2: MGHRA and YSYEKL. Trimming shortened V by 3 bases and J by 4 bases, and 18 bases separated the two germline ends.